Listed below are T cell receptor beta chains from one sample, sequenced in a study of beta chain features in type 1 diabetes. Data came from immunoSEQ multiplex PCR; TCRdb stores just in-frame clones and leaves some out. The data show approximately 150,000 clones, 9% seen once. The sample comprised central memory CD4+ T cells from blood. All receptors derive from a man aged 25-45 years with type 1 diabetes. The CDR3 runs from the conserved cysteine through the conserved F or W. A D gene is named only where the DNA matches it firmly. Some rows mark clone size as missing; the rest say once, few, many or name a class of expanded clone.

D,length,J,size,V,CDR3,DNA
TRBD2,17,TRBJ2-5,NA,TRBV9,CASSVGASGGLQETQYF,TGTGCCAGCAGCGTAGGGGCGAGCGGGGGGTTACAAGAGACCCAGTACTTC
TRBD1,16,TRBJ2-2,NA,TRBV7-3,CASSSVTGQKAGELFF,TGTGCCAGCAGCTCAGTGACAGGGCAGAAGGCCGGGGAGCTGTTTTTT
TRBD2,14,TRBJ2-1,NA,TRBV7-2,CATRPGLAYNEQFF,TGTGCCACAAGACCGGGACTAGCTTACAATGAGCAGTTCTTC
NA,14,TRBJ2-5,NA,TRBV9,CASSAGVGGETQYF,TGTGCCAGCAGCGCTGGGGTGGGAGGAGAGACCCAGTACTTC
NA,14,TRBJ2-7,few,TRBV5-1,CASRPGTGAYEQYF,TGCGCCAGCCGGCCCGGGACGGGAGCCTACGAGCAGTACTTC
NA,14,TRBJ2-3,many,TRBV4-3,CASSHALNTDTQYF,TGCGCCAGCAGCCATGCACTGAACACAGATACGCAGTATTTT
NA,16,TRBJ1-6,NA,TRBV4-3,CASSQALSSYNSPLHF,TGCGCCAGCAGCCAAGCCCTGAGCTCCTATAATTCACCCCTCCACTTT
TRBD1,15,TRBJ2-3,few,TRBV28,CASSFFGQGTDTQYF,TGTGCCAGCAGTTTCTTCGGACAGGGAACAGATACGCAGTATTTT
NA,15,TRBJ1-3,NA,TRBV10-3,CAISESQNAGNTIYF,TGTGCCATCAGTGAGTCACAGAACGCTGGAAACACCATATATTTT
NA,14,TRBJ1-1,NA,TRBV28,CASSFGGTNTEAFF,TGTGCCAGCAGTTTTGGGGGGACCAACACTGAAGCTTTCTTT
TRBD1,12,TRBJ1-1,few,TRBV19,CASKDRQEGAFF,TGTGCCAGTAAGGACAGGCAGGAAGGAGCTTTCTTT
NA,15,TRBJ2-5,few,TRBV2,CASSGNSGNQETQYF,TGTGCCAGCAGTGGGAACTCAGGAAACCAAGAGACCCAGTACTTC
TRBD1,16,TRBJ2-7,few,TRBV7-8,CASSGKTGGQGTEQYF,TGTGCCAGCAGCGGTAAAACGGGGGGACAGGGGACCGAGCAGTACTTC
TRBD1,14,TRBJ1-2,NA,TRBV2,CASSRTGGNYGYTF,TGTGCCAGCAGCCGGACAGGGGGCAACTATGGCTACACCTTC
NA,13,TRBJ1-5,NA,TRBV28,CASSLTGNQPQHF,TGTGCCAGCAGTTTAACGGGCAATCAGCCCCAGCATTTT
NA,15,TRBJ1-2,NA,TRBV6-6,CASSSLGAGSYGYTF,TGTGCCAGCAGTTCCCTGGGAGCTGGGAGCTATGGCTACACCTTC
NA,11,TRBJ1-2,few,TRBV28,CASRRGGGYTF,TGTGCCAGCAGACGAGGGGGAGGCTACACCTTC
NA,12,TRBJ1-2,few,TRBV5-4,CASSLDSYGYTF,TGTGCCAGCAGCCTGGACAGCTATGGCTACACCTTC